These 2 T cell receptor beta chains were all obtained from the same sample, sequenced in a study of PD-1 blockade in classical Hodgkin lymphoma. Clones were read by immunoSEQ multiplex PCR, and TCRdb kept only the in-frame ones, dropping some. The table shows some 24,000 clones, with around four fifths occurring only once. Described time point: cycle 4 day 1 (C4D1), after 6 weeks of nivolumab. Each of the patients experienced relapse following autologous stem cell transplantation, and their brentuximab vedotin exposure differed. The sample in question was peripheral blood mononuclear cells (PBMCs), obtained before the fourth cycle of nivolumab. The receptors were sampled from a human donor with classical Hodgkin lymphoma.

This clone was picked up a small number of times. The chain joins TRBV6-5 to TRBJ2-1; tentatively, D is TRBD2 (7 bases). This CDR3 is built from 15 residues. Deletions cut 6 bases from V and 0 bases from J, with 12 bases between. Germline V CDR1 and CDR2: MNHEY, SVGAGI. Written as DNA, the CDR3 is TGTGCCAGCAGACCTGCGGGGGCCTCCTACAATGAGCAGTTCTTC. The encoded protein is CASRPAGASYNEQFF.

V and J are TRBV19 and TRBJ1-6; tentatively, D is TRBD1 (6 bases). V was clipped by 6 bases and J by 7 bases, with 7 bases between them. This CDR3 contains 12 residues. Looked up from germline, CDR1 is LNHDA and CDR2 is SQIVND (reference sequence). CDR3 amino acids: CASRTGNSPLHF. CDR3 in DNA: TGTGCCAGTAGGACAGGCAATTCACCCCTCCACTTT. Full variable domain (missing parts from reference TRBV19 and TRBJ1-6): DGGITQSPKYLFRKEGQNVTLSCEQNLNHDAMYWYRQDPGQGLRLIYYSQIVNDFQKGDIAEGYSVSREKKESFPLTVTSAQKNPTAFYLCASRTGNSPLHFGNGTRLTVT.